This T cell receptor (beta chain) was recovered during a study of cytomegalovirus exposure and HLA in healthy donors (dated by TCRdb to 2016 to 2017). About the study as a whole: An earlier analysis of roughly 570 of the donors reported about 300 Gb of sequence data and 100 million to 120 million unique TCR beta sequences obtained from approximately 180 million T cells. An early release that covered about 600 HLA-typed donors contained around 330 gigabases of sequencing data and 65 million to 100 million unique TCR sequences. The genetic ancestry cluster associated with self-reported Caucasian donors included roughly 84% of the approximately 400 genotyped donors. The study aimed to test whether cataloging public T cell receptors could reveal signatures of past pathogen exposure. Using immunosequencing, the study profiled T cell repertoires from about 610 subjects and related those repertoires to cytomegalovirus serostatus. A separate validation cohort of over 95 different subjects was used in addition to the approximately 700-subject first cohort. To predict cytomegalovirus infection status, the study combined high-throughput TCR immunosequencing, statistical association of individual TCRs with disease status, and machine learning. A later analysis re-analyzed previously published TCR beta repertoires from 660 or so donors and added high-resolution HLA genotyping to study TCR occurrence patterns. Rather than using new phenotypic data, the later analysis identified candidate immune exposures from TCR beta sequences and from how often those sequences occurred across donors. An earlier analysis of around 580 of the donors used high-throughput TCR beta sequencing to judge whether each TCR beta V gene segment behaved as functional or pseudogenic. Alongside the repertoire data, information on donor age, sex, ethnicity and CMV serostatus was compiled. A later genetic analysis took genome-wide SNP genotypes for about three fifths of the roughly 670 donors and used that subset as a discovery cohort. Every discovery cohort repertoire had been produced on one sequencing platform. HLA typing included class I and class II loci at four-digit resolution. The number of typed donors differed by locus: roughly 629-630 for A, B, C, DRB1 and DQB1; 500 to 550 for DQA1; over 600 for DPA1; and around 470 for DPB1. Roughly 5 DR-DQ haplotypes were handled as single units for association and clustering, since linkage in the cohort was strong. Among about 370 genotyped donors of the cohort, an average of roughly 230,000 unique TCR beta nucleotide sequences was sequenced per donor, of which about 20% were non-productive.

The research as a whole found: CMV serostatus was the only immune exposure information available for the cohort. A later analysis associated 15,000 or so TCR beta sequences with specific HLA alleles at a false discovery rate of 0.05. A later analysis found that HLA-associated TCR beta chains were more clonally expanded and had lower generation probabilities than equally common non-associated chains. A further reported finding was that TCR beta sequences accurately predicted the HLA-A and HLA-B alleles for most subjects in the first cohort. A later analysis reported that several top co-occurrence clusters appeared linked to parvovirus B19, influenza, CMV and Epstein-Barr virus. The classifier was reported to diagnose cytomegalovirus status with high specificity and sensitivity in both the original cohort and the validation cohort. In this cohort, only TCR beta chains were sequenced, and detectable features were limited by the absence of alpha or paired-chain data. Broadly in line with IMGT annotations, most TCR beta V segments showed up in productive rearrangements about 87% or about 30% of the time in an earlier analysis of 450 to 750 of the donors. Because the 87-base-pair reads could not distinguish some IMGT-functional V segments, including TRBV6-2 and TRBV6-3, those segments were excluded. The authors suggested that the approach could potentially be generalized to other disease states and immunological phenotypes. Linkage disequilibrium might explain the correlated functional status among segregating V segments, but an unknown experimental factor could not be excluded. A few of the identified cytomegalovirus-associated TCR beta chains were confirmed in vitro to be specific for cytomegalovirus antigens. In a later genetic analysis, fewer N-insertions in productive TCRs were reported among donors in an Asian-associated ancestry cluster than the approximately 630-donor mean. Because HLA typing was missing for some donors at each locus, association tests included only the typed subset. A cluster of highly shared sequence variants was judged likely to represent a technical artifact of the sequencing pipeline. In the study, approximately 160 TCR beta chains were listed as associated with cytomegalovirus. Over 15 rarely observed V segments, including chromosome 9 orphons, were excluded from the earlier analysis of some 590 of the donors because counts were too low. A later analysis found that TCR association rates varied across HLA loci, with DRB1 alleles showing the most associated TCRs and HLA-C alleles the fewest. A later genetic analysis associated a missense DCLRE1C variant with V-gene and J-gene trimming of TCR beta chains, and an independent cohort replicated the association. Assigning TCR associations to individual alleles was difficult when HLA alleles, especially DR and DQ, strongly co-occurred. Most TCR sequences were observed very rarely across donors, whereas some public TCRs were present in many individuals. In a later analysis, most CMV-associated TCR beta chains were found to appear HLA-restricted, with HLA associations seemingly driven largely by CMV exposure. Sequencing depth was assumed to be roughly uniform across donors in the presence/absence analyses, though that assumption may not hold.

The library was generated by the immunoSEQ multiplex PCR assay. A mixture of 60 forward primers for TCR Vbeta segments and 13 reverse primers for TCR Jbeta segments was used in the multiplex PCR. Amplification of the CDR3 region of rearranged TCR beta genes was performed with a multiplex PCR assay on genomic DNA. On the Illumina HiSeq System, the amplified TCR beta libraries were sequenced as 87-base-pair reads. The paper's data handling went like this. Across the 670 or so repertoires, a later analysis counted 78 million or so unique TCR beta chains, some 11 million of which were shared by at least two donors. Raw reads were error-corrected and collapsed into unique sequences by a nearest-neighbor algorithm in which closely related sequences were merged to remove PCR and sequencing errors. V, D and J gene segments were assigned by aligning CDR3 sequences to IMGT reference sequences. For a sequence to be retained, a match of at least six nucleotides was required to both a V gene segment and a J gene segment. Rearrangements were called productive when the CDR3 lacked stop codons and stayed in frame with V and J; all others were non-productive. Following IMGT convention, CDR3 was defined as the stretch from the second conserved V-encoded cysteine up to the conserved J-encoded phenylalanine. In an earlier analysis of 500 to 650 of the donors, sequences lacking an unambiguous match to a single V gene segment were excluded. An earlier analysis of around 600 of the donors classified V segments as functional when productive rearrangements were above 56.7% and as segregating when the standard deviation between donors was above 5%. A statistical classification framework was built for diagnosing cytomegalovirus status from the catalog of TCR beta chain sequences. A later analysis assigned V and J genes by comparing TCR nucleotide sequences with IMGT/GENE-DB human TR gene sequences. A later analysis assigned CDR3 sequences and most-parsimonious VDJ recombination scenarios with the TCRdist pipeline. In a later analysis, every TCR beta chain was defined by the combination of its CDR3 amino acid sequence and its V-gene family, and reads without a unique V-gene family were dropped. As a way to deal with suspected cross-contamination and a sequencing artifact, a later analysis dropped more than 500 nucleotide sequences that were highly shared and had low generation probability. In a later analysis, a clonal expansion index for each public chain was calculated from normalized within-repertoire ranks of inferred template counts. A later analysis computed generation probabilities with a VDJ recombination model fitted to out-of-frame rearrangements, and checked the results against IGoR. In a later analysis, TCR-TCR, TCR-HLA and TCR-CMV co-occurrence was scored with hypergeometric tests, and a repertoire-size bias correction was applied to TCR pairs. A later analysis estimated false discovery rates by permuting HLA or CMV assignments 20 times. In a later analysis, co-occurring TCRs were grouped with DBSCAN, and TCRdist sequence similarity was added when clustering was performed within HLA-allele-positive subsets. For co-occurrence clustering, repertoires with fewer than 30,000 or more than 120,000 public chains were excluded, along with roughly five repertoires with anomalous nucleotide sharing. The immuneACCESS repertoire file appears here via TCRdb, limited to in-frame rearrangements. These files lack a portion of the clones; in checked studies, under half of the deficit traces to unresolved V genes, and the cause of the others is not known. That table supplies the V and J calls and clone size; D and trimming were determined from the DNA. The sample includes 200,000 or so clones, with approximately 83% observed a single time. The top ten hold more than 0.6% of the sample.

According to the germline V gene, CDR1 reads MNHEY and CDR2 reads SVGAGI. The V and J ends are trimmed by 6 bases and 0 bases, leaving 12 bases between them. The CDR3 contains 15 residues, cysteine and phenylalanine counted. Of the read, only the CDR3 DNA is kept; its 45 bases are in frame from base 1. This clone was observed a few times. This clone's antigen is unknown. Base qualities are not recorded, but no much larger clone differs from it by a single base. The cohort consisted of some 670 healthy bone marrow donors. At the time of sampling, all cohort members were nominally healthy, though unrecorded immune exposures were likely present. The donor tested CMV seronegative, placing the donor among the 352 seronegative members of the cohort. A peripheral blood sample was collected from each donor, and TCR beta sequencing was performed on peripheral blood mononuclear cells. The Qiagen DNeasy Blood Extraction Kit was used to extract genomic DNA from the blood cell samples.

The rearranged segments are TRBV6-5 and TRBJ2-1; the D gene remains uncertain. The clonotype originates from a boy between 2 and 10 years old in good health and CMV-seronegative. The sample comprised PBMCs. The CDR3 here reads CASRNTLSSYNEQFF. The DNA sequence is as follows: TGTGCCAGCAGGAATACTTTAAGCTCCTACAATGAGCAGTTCTTC.